What follows are 2 T cell receptor beta chains derived from one specimen sequenced in a study of tumor T cells in aggressive B-cell lymphoma (dated by TCRdb to 2017 to 2019). Receptors were amplified or captured by the immunoSEQ multiplex PCR assay. Held by TCRdb, this immuneACCESS table contains in-frame sequences only and omits some clones. Under half of the omission traces to an unresolved V gene where checked; the cause of the rest is unknown. Here the sample has around 11,000 clones; over 75% occur a single time. Clones ranked in the top ten supply 2% to 2.5% of the sample. Material: tumor tissue. The receptors come from an adult with diffuse large B cell lymphoma.

Only one count was recorded for this clone. This chain links TRBV13 with TRBJ2-1; the D is unclear. The germline V gene encodes CDR1 PRHDT and CDR2 FYEKMQ (reference sequence). Trimming cost V 5 bases and J 3 bases, with 5 bases left between them. The CDR3 covers 12 residues. CDR3 DNA: TGTGCCAGCAGCCGACTCTACAATGAGCAGTTCTTC. Its protein is CASSRLYNEQFF.

CDR3 loop: CASSQESISSGLLYEQYF. The CDR3 DNA reads TGCGCCAGCAGCCAGGAATCAATTAGCTCTGGACTCCTATACGAGCAGTACTTC. This chain joins TRBV5-1 and TRBJ2-7, with D perhaps matching TRBD2 (5 bases). The CDR3 spans 18 residues. V was shortened by 4 bases and J by 4 bases, with 27 bases between the two germline ends. Germline values: CDR1 SGHRS, CDR2 YFSETQ.